A selection of T cell receptor beta chains follows, all from one sample in a study of T cell responses to AZD1222 COVID-19 vaccine. Measured with immunoSEQ multiplex PCR; TCRdb has only the in-frame clones, and not every one. The repertoire holds 140,000 or so clones, 88% seen once, with about 4.9% in the top ten. The sample here was peripheral blood, taken 28 days after the second dose of the MenACWY control vaccine. The origin of the receptors is an adult who received the MenACWY meningococcal vaccine as a control. CDR3s include the opening cysteine and the closing phenylalanine or tryptophan. D genes are given only for firm matches. Clone size is shown for a subset of rows, as once, few, many or a class of expanded clone.

V	D	length	size	J	DNA	CDR3
TRBV7-2	TRBD2	14	-	TRBJ2-5	TGTGCCAGCAGCTTACGACGGGGGGAGGAGACCCAGTACTTC	CASSLRRGEETQYF
TRBV4-1	TRBD1	15	-	TRBJ2-7	TGCGCCAGCAGCCAAGGGGCAGGGGGCGAGTACGAGCAGTACTTC	CASSQGAGGEYEQYF
TRBV6-2/TRBV6-3	TRBD1	16	-	TRBJ1-2	TGTGCCAGCAGTTACCCCCCCGGGACAGTGGACTATGGCTACACCTTC	CASSYPPGTVDYGYTF
TRBV19	TRBD2	15	-	TRBJ2-1	TGTGCCAGTGCTGACTATACGCGGGCGGGAGTTGAGCAGTTCTTC	CASADYTRAGVEQFF
TRBV7-2	-	16	-	TRBJ2-7	TGTGCCAGCAGCTTAGATCCGGGGTTGGGATCTGGGGAGCAGTACTTC	CASSLDPGLGSGEQYF
TRBV13	TRBD1	14	-	TRBJ1-1	TGTGCCAGCAGCTTGACAGGGGGCTGGGGTGAAGCTTTCTTT	CASSLTGGWGEAFF
TRBV6-5	-	13	-	TRBJ1-1	TGTGCCAGCAGGTCCGGGACGAACACTGAAGCTTTCTTT	CASRSGTNTEAFF
TRBV25-1	-	13	few	TRBJ2-7	TGTGCCAGCAGTGATGACATCTCCTACGAGCAGTACTTC	CASSDDISYEQYF
TRBV30	-	14	-	TRBJ1-3	TGTGCCTGGAGCCCAGGAGTCTTGGGAAACACCATATATTTT	CAWSPGVLGNTIYF
TRBV19	-	14	-	TRBJ1-1	TGTGCCAGTATTCCGCCGGGACAGAACACTGAAGCTTTCTTT	CASIPPGQNTEAFF
TRBV19	TRBD2	17	-	TRBJ2-1	TGTGCCAGTAGTGTCCGACTAGCGGGGGGCCTATACAATGAGCAGTTCTTC	CASSVRLAGGLYNEQFF
TRBV18	TRBD1	13	-	TRBJ2-2	TGTGCCAGCTCACCAGGGACAGGCCGGGAGCTGTTTTTT	CASSPGTGRELFF
TRBV27	-	15	-	TRBJ2-7	TGTGCCAGCAGAACTCCGGGACAAAGGGCGTACGAGCAGTACTTC	CASRTPGQRAYEQYF
TRBV6-5	TRBD1	14	-	TRBJ1-2	TGTGCCAGCAGGACAGGGCGGGTTGGCTATGGCTACACCTTC	CASRTGRVGYGYTF
TRBV5-8	-	14	-	TRBJ1-5	TGTGCCAGCAGCTTGCGCCAGTACAATCAGCCCCAGCATTTT	CASSLRQYNQPQHF
TRBV29-1	TRBD1	13	-	TRBJ1-2	TGCAGCGCCGGACAGGGGGATAACTATGGCTACACCTTC	CSAGQGDNYGYTF
TRBV18	-	17	-	TRBJ1-1	TGTGCCAGCTCACCTCGGAGCTCGGGGGTCATGAACACTGAAGCTTTCTTT	CASSPRSSGVMNTEAFF
TRBV29-1	-	12	-	TRBJ1-1	TGCAGCGTTGATCGACAGAGCACTGAAGCTTTCTTT	CSVDRQSTEAFF
TRBV12-3/TRBV12-4	-	13	-	TRBJ1-6	TGTGCCAGCAGTTGGGGGGGAGATTCACCCCTCCACTTT	CASSWGGDSPLHF
TRBV20-1	-	11	-	TRBJ1-4	TGCAGTGGGGGCCCGGGCGAAAAACTGTTTTTT	CSGGPGEKLFF
TRBV28	-	15	-	TRBJ1-1	TGTGCCAGCGGTCAGACAGTGGGTATGAACACTGAAGCTTTCTTT	CASGQTVGMNTEAFF
TRBV19	-	15	-	TRBJ1-5	TGTGCCAGTAGTACCGACAGCACCGGCAATCAGCCCCAGCATTTT	CASSTDSTGNQPQHF
TRBV24-1	-	13	-	TRBJ1-2	TGTGCCACCAGTGAAAGGACAGCCGGCGGCTACACCTTC	CATSERTAGGYTF
TRBV27	TRBD1	14	-	TRBJ2-3	TGTGCCAGCAGATCGGACAGGGGGCGAGATACGCAGTATTTT	CASRSDRGRDTQYF
TRBV29-1	TRBD1	13	few	TRBJ2-2	TGCAGCGTCGGGACAGGTGGCACCGGGGAGCTGTTTTTT	CSVGTGGTGELFF
TRBV7-8	TRBD1	15	-	TRBJ1-6	TGTGCCAGCAGCCCTTCGACAGGGGAAGGTTCACCCCTCCACTTT	CASSPSTGEGSPLHF
TRBV24-1	TRBD1	14	-	TRBJ1-1	TGTGCCACCAGAAACAGGGGGCAAAACACTGAAGCTTTCTTT	CATRNRGQNTEAFF
TRBV4-1	-	13	-	TRBJ2-1	TGCGCCAGCAGCCAAGTCGGGAACAATGAGCAGTTCTTC	CASSQVGNNEQFF
TRBV12-3/TRBV12-4	-	13	once	TRBJ2-2	TGTGCCAGCAGTCCCATATCCCCCGGGGAGCTGTTTTTT	CASSPISPGELFF
TRBV24-1	TRBD1	17	-	TRBJ2-2	TGTGCCACCAGGGGACGTTCGGACAGGGTGAACACCGGGGAGCTGTTTTTT	CATRGRSDRVNTGELFF
TRBV2	-	14	-	TRBJ2-7	TGTGCCAGCAGTATACAGGGAGGAGAAGAGGAGCAGTACTTC	CASSIQGGEEEQYF